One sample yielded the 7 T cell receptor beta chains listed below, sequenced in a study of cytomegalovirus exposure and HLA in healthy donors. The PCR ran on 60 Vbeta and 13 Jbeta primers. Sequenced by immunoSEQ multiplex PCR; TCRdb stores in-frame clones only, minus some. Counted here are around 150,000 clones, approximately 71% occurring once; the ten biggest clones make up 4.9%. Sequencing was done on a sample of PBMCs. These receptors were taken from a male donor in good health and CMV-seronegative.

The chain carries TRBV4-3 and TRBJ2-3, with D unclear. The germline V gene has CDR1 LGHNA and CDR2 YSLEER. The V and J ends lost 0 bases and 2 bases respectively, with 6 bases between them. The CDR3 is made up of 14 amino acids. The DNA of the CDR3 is TGCGCCAGCAGCCAAGAGTGGCACACAGATACGCAGTATTTT. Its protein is CASSQEWHTDTQYF.

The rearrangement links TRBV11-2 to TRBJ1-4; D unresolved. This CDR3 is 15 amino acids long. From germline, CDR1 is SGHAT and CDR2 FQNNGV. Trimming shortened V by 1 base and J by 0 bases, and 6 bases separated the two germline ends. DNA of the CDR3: TGTGCCAGCAGCTTAGGAGGGACAACTAATGAAAAACTGTTTTTT. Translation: CASSLGGTTNEKLFF.

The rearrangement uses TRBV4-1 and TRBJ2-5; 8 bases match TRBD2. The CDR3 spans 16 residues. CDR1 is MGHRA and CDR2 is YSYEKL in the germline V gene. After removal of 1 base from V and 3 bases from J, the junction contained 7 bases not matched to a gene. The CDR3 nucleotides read TGCGCCAGCAGCCAAGGCAATAGCGGGGTAGAAGAGACCCAGTACTTC. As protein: CASSQGNSGVEETQYF.

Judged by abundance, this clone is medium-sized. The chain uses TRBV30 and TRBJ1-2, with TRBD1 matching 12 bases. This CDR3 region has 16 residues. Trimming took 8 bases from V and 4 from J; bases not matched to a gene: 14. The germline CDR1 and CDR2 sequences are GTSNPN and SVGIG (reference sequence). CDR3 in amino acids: CAGERDRGPTTYGYTF. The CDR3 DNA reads TGTGCCGGAGAAAGGGACAGGGGGCCCACAACCTATGGCTACACCTTC.

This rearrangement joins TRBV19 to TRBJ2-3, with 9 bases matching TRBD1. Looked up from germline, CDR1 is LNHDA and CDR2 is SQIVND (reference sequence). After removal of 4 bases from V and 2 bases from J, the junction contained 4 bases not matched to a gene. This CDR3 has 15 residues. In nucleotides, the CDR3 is TGTGCCAGTAGTAACAGGGACAGGGCCACAGATACGCAGTATTTT. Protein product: CASSNRDRATDTQYF.

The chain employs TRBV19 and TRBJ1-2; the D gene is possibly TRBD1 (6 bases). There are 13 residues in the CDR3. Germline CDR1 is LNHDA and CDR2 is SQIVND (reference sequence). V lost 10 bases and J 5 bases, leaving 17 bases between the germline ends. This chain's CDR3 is CATTGSQNYGYTF. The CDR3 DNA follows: TGTGCCACGACAGGAAGCCAAAATTATGGCTACACCTTC.

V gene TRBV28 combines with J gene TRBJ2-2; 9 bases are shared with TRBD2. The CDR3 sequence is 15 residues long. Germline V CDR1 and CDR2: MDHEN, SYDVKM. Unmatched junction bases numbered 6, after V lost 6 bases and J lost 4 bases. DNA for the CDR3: TGTGCCAGCAGGTTGGGACTAGCCCTCACCGGGGAGCTGTTTTTT. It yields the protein CASRLGLALTGELFF.